This T cell receptor beta chain was captured by sequencing in a study of shared clonotypes between healthy human individuals. Looking at the study overall: The plates for each donor numbered three CD4 naive, three CD4 memory, two CD8 naive and one CD8 memory. Study results and caveats: For naive CD4 cells, roughly 5% of clonotypes were shared across a handful of donors.

Sorted-subset replicate PCRs used about 0.2 ug of genomic DNA. This amount corresponded to 30,000 to 35,000 T cell genomes. Libraries were prepared by immunoSEQ multiplex PCR; TCRdb keeps only in-frame clonotypes and omits some of them. The sample lists 730,000 or so clones; 72% were seen once. Concerning this clone: Its antigen remains unidentified.

CDR1 and CDR2 from the germline V gene are MDHEN and SYDVKM. Deletions cut 3 bases from V and 4 bases from J, with 13 bases between. This CDR3 is 14 amino acids long. What was sequenced was memory CD4+ T cells sorted from blood. The subset here: CD45RA-negative fraction. The source of this sequence is a woman aged 30 to 39 in good health. J is TRBJ2-7 and V is TRBV28; no clear D. The CDR3 DNA sequence: TGTGCCAGCAGTTTGGGTAGCCGCAGTTACGAGCAGTACTTC. Translated, it gives CASSLGSRSYEQYF.